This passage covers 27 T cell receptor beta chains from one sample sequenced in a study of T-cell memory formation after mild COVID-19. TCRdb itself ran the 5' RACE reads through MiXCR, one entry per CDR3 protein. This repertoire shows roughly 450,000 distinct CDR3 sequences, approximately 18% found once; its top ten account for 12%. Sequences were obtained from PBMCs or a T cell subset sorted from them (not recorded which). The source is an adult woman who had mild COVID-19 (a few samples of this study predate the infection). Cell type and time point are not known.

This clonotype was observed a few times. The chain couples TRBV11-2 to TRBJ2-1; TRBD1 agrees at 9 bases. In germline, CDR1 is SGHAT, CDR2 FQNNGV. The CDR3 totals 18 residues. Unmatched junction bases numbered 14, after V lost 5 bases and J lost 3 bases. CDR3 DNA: TGTGCCAGCAGCGCCCCGGCCCGGGGACAGGGTGTCTACAATGAGCAGTTCTTC. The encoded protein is CASSAPARGQGVYNEQFF.

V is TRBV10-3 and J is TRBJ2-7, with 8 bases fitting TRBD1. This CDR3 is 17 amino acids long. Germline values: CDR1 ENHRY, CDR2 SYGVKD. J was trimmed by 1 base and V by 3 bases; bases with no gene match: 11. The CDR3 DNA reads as TGTGCCATCAGTGATCAAGGCGGGACAGGAATTTCCTACGAGCAGTACTTC. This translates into CAISDQGGTGISYEQYF.

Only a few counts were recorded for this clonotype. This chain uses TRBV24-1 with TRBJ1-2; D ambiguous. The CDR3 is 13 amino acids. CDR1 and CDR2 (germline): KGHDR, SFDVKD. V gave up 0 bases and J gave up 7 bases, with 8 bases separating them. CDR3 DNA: TGTGCCACCAGTGATTTGCTCGGTGTTGGCTACACCTTC. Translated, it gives CATSDLLGVGYTF.

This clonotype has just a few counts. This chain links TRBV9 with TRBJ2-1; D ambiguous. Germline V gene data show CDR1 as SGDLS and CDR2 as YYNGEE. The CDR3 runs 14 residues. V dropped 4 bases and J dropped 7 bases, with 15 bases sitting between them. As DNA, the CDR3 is TGTGCCAGCAGCCTCGACGGCCGGTCAAATGAGCAGTTCTTC. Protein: CASSLDGRSNEQFF. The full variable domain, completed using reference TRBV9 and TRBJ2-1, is DSGVTQTPKHLITATGQRVTLRCSPRSGDLSVYWYQQSLDQGLQFLIQYYNGEERAKGNILERFSAQQFPDLHSELNLSSLELGDSALYFCASSLDGRSNEQFFGPGTRLTVL.

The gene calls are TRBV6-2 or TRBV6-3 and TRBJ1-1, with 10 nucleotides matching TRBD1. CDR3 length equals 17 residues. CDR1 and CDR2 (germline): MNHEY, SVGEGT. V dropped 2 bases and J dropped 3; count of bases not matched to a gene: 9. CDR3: CASSYPRDRGLYTEAFF. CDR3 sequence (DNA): TGTGCCAGCAGTTACCCCCGGGACAGGGGTTTATACACTGAAGCTTTCTTT.

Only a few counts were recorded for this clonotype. The CDR3 sequence is CATSRVLAGELFF. The CDR3 bases are TGTGCCACCAGCAGAGTCTTGGCCGGGGAGCTGTTTTTT. The chain recombines TRBV15 with TRBJ2-2; D gene uncertain. V gave up 1 base and J gave up 6 bases, with 6 bases separating them. The CDR3 spans 13 residues. The germline V gene encodes CDR1 LNHNV and CDR2 YYDKDF (reference sequence).

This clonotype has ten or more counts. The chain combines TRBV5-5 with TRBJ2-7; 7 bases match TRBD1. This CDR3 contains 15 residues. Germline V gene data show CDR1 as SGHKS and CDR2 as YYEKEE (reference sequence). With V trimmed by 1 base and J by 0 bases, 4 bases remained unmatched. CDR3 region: CASSLLRDSSYEQYF. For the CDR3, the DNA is TGTGCCAGCAGCTTGCTCCGGGACAGCTCCTACGAGCAGTACTTC.

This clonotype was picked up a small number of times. DNA for the CDR3: TGTGCCAGCAGTTTAGCTCCAAGGTACAATGAGCAGTTCTTC. Translating it yields CASSLAPRYNEQFF. The chain uses TRBV12-3 or TRBV12-4 and TRBJ2-1; no firm D call. This CDR3 contains 14 residues. The V end lost 0 bases, the J end lost 4 bases, and 7 bases lay between the germline ends.

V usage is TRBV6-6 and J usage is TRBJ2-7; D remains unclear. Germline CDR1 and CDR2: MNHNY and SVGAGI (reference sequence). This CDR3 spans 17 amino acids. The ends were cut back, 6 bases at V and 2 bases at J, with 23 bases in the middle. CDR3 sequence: CASSPIPLLSETYEQYF. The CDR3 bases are TGTGCCAGCAGCCCAATCCCCCTATTATCCGAGACCTACGAGCAGTACTTC.

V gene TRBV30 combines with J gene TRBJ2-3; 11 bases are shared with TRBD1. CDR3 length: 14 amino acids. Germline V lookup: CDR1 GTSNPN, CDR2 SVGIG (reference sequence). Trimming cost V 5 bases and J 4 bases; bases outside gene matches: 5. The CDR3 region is CAWSPGQGADTQYF. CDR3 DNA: TGTGCCTGGTCTCCGGGACAGGGGGCAGATACGCAGTATTTT.

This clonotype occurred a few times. CDR3 nucleotides: TGTGCCAGTAGGGCGACCGAGATCTCCTACAATGAGCAGTTCTTC. Residues: CASRATEISYNEQFF. This chain connects TRBV19 to TRBJ2-1; D is unclear. Trimming shortened V by 6 bases and J by 0 bases, and 12 bases separated the two germline ends. This CDR3 has 15 residues. The germline gives CDR1 LNHDA, CDR2 SQIVND (reference sequence). The complete variable domain, with remaining parts taken from reference TRBV19 and TRBJ2-1, reads DGGITQSPKYLFRKEGQNVTLSCEQNLNHDAMYWYRQDPGQGLRLIYYSQIVNDFQKGDIAEGYSVSREKKESFPLTVTSAQKNPTAFYLCASRATEISYNEQFFGPGTRLTVL.

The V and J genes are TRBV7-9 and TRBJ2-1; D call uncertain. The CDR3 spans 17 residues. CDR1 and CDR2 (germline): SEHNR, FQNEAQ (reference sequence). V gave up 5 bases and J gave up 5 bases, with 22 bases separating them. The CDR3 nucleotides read TGTGCCAGCAGCCGAACTCGGGCGATTCAGGTCAACAATGAGCAGTTCTTC. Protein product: CASSRTRAIQVNNEQFF.

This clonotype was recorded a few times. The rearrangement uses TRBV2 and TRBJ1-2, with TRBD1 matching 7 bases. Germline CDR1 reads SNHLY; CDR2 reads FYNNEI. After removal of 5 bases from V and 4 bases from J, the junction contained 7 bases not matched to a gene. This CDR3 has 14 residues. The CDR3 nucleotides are TGTGCCAGCAGTCCGACAGGGCGGGTCTATGGCTACACCTTC. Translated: CASSPTGRVYGYTF.

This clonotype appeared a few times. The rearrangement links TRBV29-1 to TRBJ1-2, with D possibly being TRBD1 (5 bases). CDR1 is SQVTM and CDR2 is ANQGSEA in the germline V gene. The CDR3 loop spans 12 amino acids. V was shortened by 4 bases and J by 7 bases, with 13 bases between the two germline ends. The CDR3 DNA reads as TGCAGCGTTGTCAGGGAAAGGGGTGGCTACACCTTC. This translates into CSVVRERGGYTF.

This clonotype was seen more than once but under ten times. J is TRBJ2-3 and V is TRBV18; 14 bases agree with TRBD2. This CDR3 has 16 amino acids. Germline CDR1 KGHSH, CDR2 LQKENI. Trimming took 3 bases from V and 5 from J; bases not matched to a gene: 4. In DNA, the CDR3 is TGTGCCAGCTCACCCGGGACTAGCGGGAGTAAAGATACGCAGTATTTT. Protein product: CASSPGTSGSKDTQYF.

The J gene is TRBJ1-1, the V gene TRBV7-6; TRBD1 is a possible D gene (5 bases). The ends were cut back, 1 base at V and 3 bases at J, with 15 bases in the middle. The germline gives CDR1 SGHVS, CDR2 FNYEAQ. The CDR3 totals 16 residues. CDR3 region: CASSLVSGGGYTEAFF. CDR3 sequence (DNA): TGTGCCAGCAGCTTAGTGTCGGGGGGAGGATACACTGAAGCTTTCTTT.

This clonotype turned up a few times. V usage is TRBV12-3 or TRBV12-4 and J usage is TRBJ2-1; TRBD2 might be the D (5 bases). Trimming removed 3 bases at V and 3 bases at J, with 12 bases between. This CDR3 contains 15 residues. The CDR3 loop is CASSFVQRFYNEQFF. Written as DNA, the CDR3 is TGTGCCAGCAGTTTCGTCCAGCGGTTCTACAATGAGCAGTTCTTC.

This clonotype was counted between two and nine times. CDR3 DNA sequence: TGTGCCAGCAGCTTCTTACCTGGGCTAGCGGGGATGAATGAGCAGTTCTTC. Its protein is CASSFLPGLAGMNEQFF. The chain recombines TRBV7-9 with TRBJ2-1, with 9 bases identical to TRBD2. The CDR3 is 17 amino acids. V lost 3 bases and J lost 7; bases outside the gene matches: 13. Per germline, CDR1 SEHNR and CDR2 FQNEAQ (reference sequence).

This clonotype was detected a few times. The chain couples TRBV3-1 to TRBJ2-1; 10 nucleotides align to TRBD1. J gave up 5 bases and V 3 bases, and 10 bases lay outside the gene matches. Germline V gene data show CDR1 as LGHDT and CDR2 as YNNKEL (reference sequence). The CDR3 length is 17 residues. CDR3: CASSQGTGVGQDNEQFF. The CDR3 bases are TGTGCCAGCAGCCAGGGGACAGGGGTAGGGCAGGACAATGAGCAGTTCTTC.

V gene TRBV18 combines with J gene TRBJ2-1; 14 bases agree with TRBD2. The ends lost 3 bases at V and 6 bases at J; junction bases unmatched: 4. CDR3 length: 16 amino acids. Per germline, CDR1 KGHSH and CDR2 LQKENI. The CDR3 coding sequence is TGTGCCAGCTCACCGGGACTAGCGGGAGTCGGCAATGAGCAGTTCTTC. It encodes CASSPGLAGVGNEQFF. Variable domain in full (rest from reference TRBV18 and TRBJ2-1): NAGVMQNPRHLVRRRGQEARLRCSPMKGHSHVYWYRQLPEEGLKFMVYLQKENIIDESGMPKERFSAEFPKEGPSILRIQQVVRGDSAAYFCASSPGLAGVGNEQFFGPGTRLTVL.

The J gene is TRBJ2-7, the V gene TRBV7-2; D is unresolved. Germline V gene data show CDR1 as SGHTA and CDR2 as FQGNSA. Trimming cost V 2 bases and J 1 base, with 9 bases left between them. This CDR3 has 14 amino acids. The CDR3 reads CASSLLWGSYEQYF. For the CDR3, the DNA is TGTGCCAGCAGCTTACTATGGGGTTCCTACGAGCAGTACTTC.

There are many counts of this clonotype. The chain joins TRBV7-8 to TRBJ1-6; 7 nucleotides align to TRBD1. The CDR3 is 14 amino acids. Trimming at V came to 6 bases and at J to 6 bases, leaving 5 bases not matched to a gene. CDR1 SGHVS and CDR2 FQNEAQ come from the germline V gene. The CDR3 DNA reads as TGTGCCAGCAGTTGGGGACAGTCTAATTCACCCCTCCACTTT. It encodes CASSWGQSNSPLHF. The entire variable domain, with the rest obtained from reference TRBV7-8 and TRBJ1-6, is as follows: GAGVSQSPRYKVAKRGQDVALRCDPISGHVSLFWYQQALGQGPEFLTYFQNEAQLDKSGLPSDRFFAERPEGSVSTLKIQRTQQEDSAVYLCASSWGQSNSPLHFGNGTRLTVT.

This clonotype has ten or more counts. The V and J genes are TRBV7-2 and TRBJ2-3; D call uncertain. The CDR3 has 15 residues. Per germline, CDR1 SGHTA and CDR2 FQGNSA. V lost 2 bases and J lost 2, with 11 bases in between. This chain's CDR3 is CASSLQLRSTDTQYF. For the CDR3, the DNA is TGTGCCAGCAGCTTACAGTTGAGATCCACAGATACGCAGTATTTT.

CDR3 protein: CSVQGDYEQYF. The CDR3 bases are TGCAGCGTTCAAGGGGACTACGAGCAGTACTTC. V and J are TRBV29-1 and TRBJ2-7; D is possibly TRBD1 (5 bases). The V gene lost 5 bases and the J gene lost 3 bases, with 8 bases spanning the gap. This CDR3 is built from 11 residues. Per germline, CDR1 SQVTM and CDR2 ANQGSEA.

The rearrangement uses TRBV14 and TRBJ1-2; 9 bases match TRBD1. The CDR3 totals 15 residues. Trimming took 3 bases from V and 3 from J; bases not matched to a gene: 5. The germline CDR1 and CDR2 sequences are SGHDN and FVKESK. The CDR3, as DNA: TGTGCCAGCAGCCAGGAACAGGGGGCTGACTATGGCTACACCTTC. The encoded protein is CASSQEQGADYGYTF.

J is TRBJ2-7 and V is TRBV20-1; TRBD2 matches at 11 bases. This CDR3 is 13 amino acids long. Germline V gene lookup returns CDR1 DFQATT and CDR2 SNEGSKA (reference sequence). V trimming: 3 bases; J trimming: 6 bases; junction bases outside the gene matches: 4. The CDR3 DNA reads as TGCAGTGCTAGTCGTACTAGCGGGGGCGAGCAGTACTTC. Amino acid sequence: CSASRTSGGEQYF.

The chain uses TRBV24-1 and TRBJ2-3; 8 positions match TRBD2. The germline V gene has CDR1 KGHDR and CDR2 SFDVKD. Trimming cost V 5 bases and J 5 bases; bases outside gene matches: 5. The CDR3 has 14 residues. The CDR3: CATSGGLAGDTQYF. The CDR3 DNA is TGTGCCACCAGTGGAGGGCTAGCGGGAGATACGCAGTATTTT.